The clone carrying this TCR beta chain was counted only a few times. Antigen unknown. The data originate from a study of CD8+ T cells in alopecia areata. CD4+ cells from about five patients underwent sorting into CD25+CD127- cells. Alopecia areata patients gave lesional scalp punch biopsies and peripheral blood samples. Cell sorting on a FACSAria was used to separate CD4+ and CD8+ T cells from the PBMCs. The CDR3 runs 14 residues. Trimming stripped 3 bases from V and 3 bases from J, with 11 bases between. CDR1 is MNHEY and CDR2 is SVGAGI in the germline V gene. After isolation, RNA underwent reverse transcription to generate cDNA as the sequencing template. Here immunoSEQ multiplex PCR was the method, and the copy in TCRdb shows in-frame clones only, minus some. The sample has 30,000 to 40,000 clones; under 65% are singletons. Points from the study as a whole: Scalp samples also contribute reads from the resident alphabeta T cells found in normal skin. Elevated clonality characterized lesional scalp relative to normal scalp, particularly in alopecia totalis/universalis.

This receptor was taken from a human donor with alopecia areata. The J gene is TRBJ2-5, the V gene TRBV6-5; D gene uncertain. Sequencing used CD4+ Tregs sorted from blood. CDR3 in amino acids: CASSYHRTKETQYF. The CDR3 coding sequence is TGTGCCAGCAGTTATCACCGGACCAAAGAGACCCAGTACTTC.